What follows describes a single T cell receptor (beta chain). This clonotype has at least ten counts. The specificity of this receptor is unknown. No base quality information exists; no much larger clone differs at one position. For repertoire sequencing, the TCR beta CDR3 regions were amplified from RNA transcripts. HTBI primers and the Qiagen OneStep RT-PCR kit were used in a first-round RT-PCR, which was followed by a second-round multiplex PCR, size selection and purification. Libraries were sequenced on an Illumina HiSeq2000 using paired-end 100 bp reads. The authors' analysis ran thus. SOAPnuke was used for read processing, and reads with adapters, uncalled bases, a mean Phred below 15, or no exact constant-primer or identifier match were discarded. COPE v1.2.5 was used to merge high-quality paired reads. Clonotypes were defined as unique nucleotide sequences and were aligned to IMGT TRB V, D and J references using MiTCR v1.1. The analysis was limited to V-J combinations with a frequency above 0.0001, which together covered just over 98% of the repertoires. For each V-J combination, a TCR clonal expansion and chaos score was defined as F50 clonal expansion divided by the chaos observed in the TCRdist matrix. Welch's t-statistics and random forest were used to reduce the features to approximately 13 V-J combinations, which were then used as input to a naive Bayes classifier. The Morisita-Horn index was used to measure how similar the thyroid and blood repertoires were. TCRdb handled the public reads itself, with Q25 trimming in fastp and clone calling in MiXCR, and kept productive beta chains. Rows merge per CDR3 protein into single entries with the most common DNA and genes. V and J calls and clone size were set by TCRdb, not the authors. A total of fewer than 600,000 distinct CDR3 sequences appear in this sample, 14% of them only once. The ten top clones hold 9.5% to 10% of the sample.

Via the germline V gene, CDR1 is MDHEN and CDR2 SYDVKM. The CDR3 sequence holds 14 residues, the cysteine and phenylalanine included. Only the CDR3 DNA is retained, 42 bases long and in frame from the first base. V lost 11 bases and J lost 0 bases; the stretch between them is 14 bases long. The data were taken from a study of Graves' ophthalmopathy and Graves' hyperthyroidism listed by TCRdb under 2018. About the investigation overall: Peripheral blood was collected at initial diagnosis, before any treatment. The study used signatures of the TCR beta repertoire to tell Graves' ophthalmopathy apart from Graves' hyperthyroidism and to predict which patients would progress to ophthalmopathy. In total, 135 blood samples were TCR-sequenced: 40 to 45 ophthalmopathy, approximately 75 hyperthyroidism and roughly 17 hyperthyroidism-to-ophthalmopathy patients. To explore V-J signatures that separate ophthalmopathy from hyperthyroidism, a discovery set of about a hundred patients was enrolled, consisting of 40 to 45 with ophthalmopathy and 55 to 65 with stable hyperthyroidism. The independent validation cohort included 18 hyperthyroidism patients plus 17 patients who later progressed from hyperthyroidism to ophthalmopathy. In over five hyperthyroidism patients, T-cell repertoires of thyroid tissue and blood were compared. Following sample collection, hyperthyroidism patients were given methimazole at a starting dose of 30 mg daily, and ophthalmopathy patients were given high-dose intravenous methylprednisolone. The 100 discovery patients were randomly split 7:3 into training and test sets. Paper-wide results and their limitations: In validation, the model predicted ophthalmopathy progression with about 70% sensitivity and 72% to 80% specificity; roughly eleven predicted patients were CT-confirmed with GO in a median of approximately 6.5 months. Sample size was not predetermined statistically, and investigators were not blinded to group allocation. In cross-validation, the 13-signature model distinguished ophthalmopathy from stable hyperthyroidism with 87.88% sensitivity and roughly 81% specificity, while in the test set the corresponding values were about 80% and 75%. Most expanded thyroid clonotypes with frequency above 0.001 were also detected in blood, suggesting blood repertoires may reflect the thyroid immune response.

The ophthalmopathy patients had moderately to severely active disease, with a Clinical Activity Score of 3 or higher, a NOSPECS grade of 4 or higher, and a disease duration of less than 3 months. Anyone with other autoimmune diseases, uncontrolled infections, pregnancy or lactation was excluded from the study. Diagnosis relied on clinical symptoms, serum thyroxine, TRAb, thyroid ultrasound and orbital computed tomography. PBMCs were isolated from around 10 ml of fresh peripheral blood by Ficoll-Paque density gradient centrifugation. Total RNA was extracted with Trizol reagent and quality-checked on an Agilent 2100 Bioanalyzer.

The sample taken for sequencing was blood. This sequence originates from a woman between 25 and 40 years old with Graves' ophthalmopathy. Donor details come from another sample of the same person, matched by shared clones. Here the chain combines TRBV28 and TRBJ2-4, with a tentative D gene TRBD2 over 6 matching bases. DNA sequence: TGTGCCTCAGGCGGGGTAGCAGCCAAAAACATTCAGTACTTC. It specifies CASGGVAAKNIQYF.